These 18 T cell receptor beta chains originate from one sample sequenced in a study of cytomegalovirus exposure and HLA in healthy donors. Primers: 60 Vbeta forward and 13 Jbeta reverse. Assay: immunoSEQ multiplex PCR; the TCRdb copy retains only in-frame clones and omits some. Of some 140,000 clones listed, about 66% are singletons. The sequencing sample was made of PBMCs. The receptors derive from a human donor in good health.

V usage is TRBV19 and J usage is TRBJ2-3; D remains ambiguous. The CDR3 loop spans 12 amino acids. Trimming took off 5 bases at V and 1 base at J, with 4 bases between the two ends. Germline CDR1 and CDR2: LNHDA and SQIVND (reference sequence). As DNA, the CDR3 is TGTGCCAGTAGTCTCCGCACAGATACGCAGTATTTT. Translation: CASSLRTDTQYF. Supplemented by reference TRBV19 and TRBJ2-3, the full variable domain reads DGGITQSPKYLFRKEGQNVTLSCEQNLNHDAMYWYRQDPGQGLRLIYYSQIVNDFQKGDIAEGYSVSREKKESFPLTVTSAQKNPTAFYLCASSLRTDTQYFGPGTRLTVL.

This chain joins TRBV25-1 and TRBJ2-5; D may be TRBD2 (5 bases). V lost 1 base and J 5 bases, leaving 17 bases between the germline ends. The CDR3 has 16 residues. CDR1 is MGHDK, CDR2 SYGVNS, per germline. The CDR3 protein is CASSESVGGLGETQYF. DNA for the CDR3: TGTGCCAGCAGTGAATCGGTCGGAGGTCTGGGGGAGACCCAGTACTTC. The full variable domain, completed using reference TRBV25-1 and TRBJ2-5, is EADIYQTPRYLVIGTGKKITLECSQTMGHDKMYWYQQDPGMELHLIHYSYGVNSTEKGDLSSESTVSRIRTEHFPLTLESARPSHTSQYLCASSESVGGLGETQYFGPGTRLLVL.

This clone was counted only a few times. This chain links TRBV6-4 with TRBJ1-1, with D uncertain. This CDR3 region has 13 residues. Germline V gene data show CDR1 as MRHNA and CDR2 as SNTAGT. Trimming shortened V by 3 bases and J by 3 bases, and 8 bases separated the two germline ends. The CDR3 here is CASSEGRDTEAFF. Here the CDR3 DNA reads TGTGCCAGCAGTGAGGGGAGGGACACTGAAGCTTTCTTT.

Notes on this clone: One junction end does not reproduce the germline sequence, and a read error may be involved. Other nucleotide sequences from this sample produce the same CDR3. The V gene is TRBV25-1, the J gene TRBJ2-7; TRBD2 agrees at 10 bases. Germline CDR1 is MGHDK and CDR2 is SYGVNS. CDR3 length equals 18 residues. The CDR3 spells CALPSRTGSSGSHYEQYF. Written as DNA, the CDR3 is TGTGCCTTGCCATCGCGGACAGGGTCTAGCGGGAGTCACTACGAGCAGTATTTC.

The count of this clone is one. The genes are TRBV9 and TRBJ2-1; 9 bases agree with TRBD2. The germline gives CDR1 SGDLS, CDR2 YYNGEE. Losses at the gene ends were 6 bases for V and 4 bases for J; bases not matched to a gene: 8. The CDR3 has 15 amino acids. The DNA of the CDR3 is TGTGCCAGCACCTTTAGCGGGAGCCCTTACAATGAGCAGTTCTTC. It is translated as CASTFSGSPYNEQFF.

DNA of the CDR3: TGTGCCAGCAGTGCGGCAGGGGCCCCCTACGAGCAGTACTTC. Protein: CASSAAGAPYEQYF. The V gene is TRBV27, the J gene TRBJ2-7, with D possibly TRBD1 on 6 matching bases. The CDR3 extends over 14 amino acids. Per germline, CDR1 MNHEY and CDR2 SMNVEV (reference sequence). The ends were cut back, 5 bases at V and 2 bases at J, with 13 bases in the middle.

A word on this clone: Distinct nucleotide sequences in the sample also encode this CDR3. The chain links TRBV6-5 to TRBJ2-3; 10 bases line up with TRBD2. CDR3 length: 15 amino acids. The germline gives CDR1 MNHEY, CDR2 SVGAGI. V lost 6 bases and J lost 1; bases outside the gene matches: 4. In DNA, the CDR3 is TGTGCCAGCAGACACGGACTAGCGGGCACAGATACGCAGTATTTT. Protein: CASRHGLAGTDTQYF.

V and J are TRBV6-5 and TRBJ2-1; 10 nucleotides match TRBD2. J lost 4 bases, V lost 6 bases, and 6 bases had no gene match. Germline values: CDR1 MNHEY, CDR2 SVGAGI. This CDR3 region has 15 residues. The CDR3 nucleotides read TGTGCCAGCAGCCTCGTACTAGCGGGATACAATGAGCAGTTCTTC. This gives the protein CASSLVLAGYNEQFF.

This chain links TRBV28 with TRBJ2-7, with TRBD1 matching 9 bases. The CDR3 spans 15 residues. V shed 2 bases and J 3 bases; nucleotides not matched to a gene: 5. Germline V gene data show CDR1 as MDHEN and CDR2 as SYDVKM. CDR3 region: CASSLAGTGNYEQYF. CDR3 nucleotide sequence: TGTGCCAGCAGTTTAGCCGGGACAGGGAACTACGAGCAGTACTTC.

The table lists this clone with a few counts. V usage is TRBV10-3 and J usage is TRBJ2-5; no reliable D call. The V gene lost 4 bases and the J gene lost 5 bases, with 11 bases spanning the gap. There are 13 residues in the CDR3. Germline values: CDR1 ENHRY, CDR2 SYGVKD. The CDR3 bases are TGTGCCATCAGTGGACCGGAGTCGGAGACCCAGTACTTC. Amino acids: CAISGPESETQYF.

The CDR3 loop reads CASRRGGGAYNEQFF. CDR3 coding DNA: TGTGCCAGCAGAAGGGGAGGGGGGGCCTACAATGAGCAGTTCTTC. V and J are TRBV11-2 and TRBJ2-1; a weak D match, TRBD2 (7 bases). This CDR3 has 15 amino acids. V was clipped by 6 bases and J by 2 bases, with 14 bases between them. Germline V CDR1 and CDR2: SGHAT, FQNNGV.

The J gene is TRBJ2-5, the V gene TRBV19; 8 positions match TRBD2. The trim removed 1 base at V and 5 bases at J, leaving 9 bases unmatched. The germline CDR1 and CDR2 sequences are LNHDA and SQIVND (reference sequence). The CDR3 is 16 amino acids. The CDR3 protein is CASSIGGGLRRETQYF. CDR3 in DNA: TGTGCCAGTAGTATAGGCGGGGGGCTGCGGCGGGAGACCCAGTACTTC.

This clone occurred a few times. The chain employs TRBV10-3 and TRBJ2-3; D gene unclear. Germline V CDR1 and CDR2: ENHRY, SYGVKD. The CDR3 consists of 13 residues. V was trimmed by 2 bases and J by 2 bases, leaving 5 bases between them. The CDR3 DNA follows: TGTGCCATCAGTGAGATAGTCACAGATACGCAGTATTTT. It translates to CAISEIVTDTQYF.

This rearrangement joins TRBV7-9 to TRBJ2-1, with D tentatively TRBD2 (5 bases). V was clipped by 5 bases and J by 8 bases, with 16 bases between them. Germline values: CDR1 SEHNR, CDR2 FQNEAQ (reference sequence). CDR3 size: 14 residues. Here the CDR3 reads CASSLPLPRDEQFF. CDR3 bases: TGTGCCAGCAGCCTCCCACTACCGCGGGATGAGCAGTTCTTC.

V usage is TRBV18 and J usage is TRBJ1-5, with 7 bases that match TRBD1. The V segment lost 3 bases and the J segment 8 bases; nucleotides outside the gene matches: 7. Germline CDR1 reads KGHSH; CDR2 reads LQKENI. This CDR3 is 14 amino acids long. The CDR3 spells CASSPRDSRKPQHF. CDR3 DNA: TGTGCCAGCTCACCCCGGGACAGCCGGAAGCCCCAGCATTTT. Full variable domain (missing parts from reference TRBV18 and TRBJ1-5): NAGVMQNPRHLVRRRGQEARLRCSPMKGHSHVYWYRQLPEEGLKFMVYLQKENIIDESGMPKERFSAEFPKEGPSILRIQQVVRGDSAAYFCASSPRDSRKPQHFGDGTRLSIL.

The chain links TRBV6-6 to TRBJ2-7; 7 nucleotides align to TRBD1. With V trimmed by 5 bases and J by 4 bases, 5 bases remained unmatched. The CDR3 sequence is 13 residues long. Looked up from germline, CDR1 is MNHNY and CDR2 is SVGAGI (reference sequence). The CDR3 region is CASSLGGGYEQYF. In DNA, the CDR3 is TGTGCCAGCAGTCTAGGGGGCGGTTACGAGCAGTACTTC.

This sequence joins TRBV19 and TRBJ1-3; 7 bases line up with TRBD1. CDR3 length: 14 amino acids. Germline V gene sequence: CDR1 LNHDA, CDR2 SQIVND (reference sequence). CDR3 protein: CATEDRSSGNTIYF. The CDR3 DNA follows: TGTGCTACCGAGGACAGGAGCTCTGGAAACACCATATATTTT.

The V and J genes are TRBV5-4 and TRBJ2-1; 9 nucleotides agree with TRBD1. The trim removed 4 bases at V and 5 bases at J, leaving 4 bases unmatched. The CDR3 covers 14 residues. Per the germline V gene, CDR1 is SGHNT and CDR2 is YYREEE (reference sequence). The CDR3 sequence is CASSRRDRDNEQFF. The DNA for the CDR3 is TGTGCCAGCAGCCGACGGGACAGGGACAATGAGCAGTTCTTC.